The 18 T cell receptor beta chains below all came from one sample that was sequenced in a study of blood T cell repertoires in COVID-19. Assay: immunoSEQ multiplex PCR; the TCRdb copy retains only in-frame clones and omits some. The sample has about 270,000 clones; about nine tenths are singletons. Sequencing used PBMCs or T cells enriched from blood (not recorded which). Every receptor here comes from a man younger than 35 who had recovered from COVID-19.

The chain combines TRBV18 with TRBJ2-7; TRBD2 aligns across 8 bases. Germline V lookup: CDR1 KGHSH, CDR2 LQKENI. V lost 2 bases and J lost 3; bases outside the gene matches: 6. This CDR3 spans 15 amino acids. The CDR3 spells CASSPIAGHDYEQYF. Here the CDR3 DNA reads TGTGCCAGCTCACCAATAGCGGGGCACGACTACGAGCAGTACTTC.

This clone was seen just once. V usage is TRBV15 and J usage is TRBJ1-5, with a possible D match to TRBD1 (6 bases). Germline CDR1 LNHNV, CDR2 YYDKDF (reference sequence). The length of the CDR3 is 16 residues. The V and J ends lost 5 bases and 0 bases respectively, with 14 bases between them. CDR3 coding DNA: TGTGCCACCAGCGAGTTGGGGGCTTATAGCAATCAGCCCCAGCATTTT. As protein: CATSELGAYSNQPQHF.

The rearrangement uses TRBV7-8 and TRBJ2-1, with D possibly matching TRBD1 (6 bases). V was shortened by 8 bases and J by 0 bases, with 8 bases between the two germline ends. CDR1 and CDR2 (germline): SGHVS, FQNEAQ. The CDR3 contains 13 residues. CDR3 protein: CASGQSSYNEQFF. CDR3 coding DNA: TGTGCCAGCGGACAGAGCTCCTACAATGAGCAGTTCTTC.

In DNA, the CDR3 is TGTGCCAGCAGCCCGCAGGGAGCGGGAGTAGGCTACGAGCAGTACTTC. Protein sequence: CASSPQGAGVGYEQYF. J is TRBJ2-7 and V is TRBV7-2, with 8 bases fitting TRBD2. The length of the CDR3 is 16 residues. Germline V gene lookup returns CDR1 SGHTA and CDR2 FQGNSA. After removal of 5 bases from V and 3 bases from J, the junction contained 12 bases not matched to a gene.

This chain links TRBV19 with TRBJ2-5; 8 nucleotides align to TRBD2. The CDR3 runs 16 residues. Unmatched junction bases numbered 10, after V lost 5 bases and J lost 2 bases. The V gene's germline CDR1 is LNHDA and CDR2 SQIVND (reference sequence). The CDR3 bases are TGTGCCAGTAGTCCCGGGGGAGCGGGGGAACAAGAGACCCAGTACTTC. This sequence encodes CASSPGGAGEQETQYF.

V is TRBV7-9 and J is TRBJ1-1; possibly TRBD1 for D (6 bases). The germline gives CDR1 SEHNR, CDR2 FQNEAQ (reference sequence). With 5 bases removed from V and 6 bases from J, the gap between germline ends came to 16 bases. The CDR3 runs 14 residues. The CDR3 loop is CASSPDEGGSEAFF. Here the CDR3 DNA reads TGTGCCAGCAGCCCCGACGAGGGGGGGTCTGAAGCTTTCTTT.

The rearrangement links TRBV11-3 to TRBJ2-1; TRBD2 agrees at 9 bases. CDR3 size: 14 residues. Germline V gives CDR1 SGHNT, CDR2 YENEEA. Trimming at V came to 5 bases and at J to 6 bases, leaving 5 bases not matched to a gene. CDR3 in DNA: TGTGCCAGCAGCCGGAGGCGGGGGGGCAATGAGCAGTTCTTC. Encoded protein: CASSRRRGGNEQFF.

The chain has TRBV7-8 and TRBJ1-1; 8 bases agree with TRBD1. The CDR3 covers 15 residues. J was trimmed by 6 bases and V by 5 bases; bases with no gene match: 11. Germline V lookup: CDR1 SGHVS, CDR2 FQNEAQ. The CDR3 DNA reads TGTGCCAGCAGCCCACGGACAGGGACCCTCTCTGAAGCTTTCTTT. Its translation: CASSPRTGTLSEAFF.

The rearrangement uses TRBV28 and TRBJ2-5; TRBD1 matches at 8 bases. V dropped 5 bases and J dropped 1; count of bases not matched to a gene: 6. The CDR3 has 15 amino acids. The germline V gene has CDR1 MDHEN and CDR2 SYDVKM. CDR3 residues: CASSATGQGQETQYF. In nucleotides, the CDR3 is TGTGCCAGCAGTGCCACCGGACAGGGCCAAGAGACCCAGTACTTC.

This chain links TRBV6-5 with TRBJ1-4; 10 positions match TRBD1. CDR1 is MNHEY and CDR2 is SVGAGI in the germline V gene. This CDR3 has 14 residues. Germline trimming cut 6 bases from V and 6 bases from J; bases unmatched to any gene: 4. CDR3 nucleotide sequence: TGTGCCAGCAGGCCGGGACAGGGGTATGAAAAACTGTTTTTT. This codes for CASRPGQGYEKLFF.

This clone was observed a handful of times. The CDR3 DNA reads TGTGCCAGCTCTTCTGGACAGTTAGAGACCCAGTACTTC. This gives the protein CASSSGQLETQYF. The rearrangement links TRBV18 to TRBJ2-5, with D possibly being TRBD1 (6 bases). Germline CDR1 reads KGHSH; CDR2 reads LQKENI. The CDR3 is made up of 13 amino acids. V lost 6 bases and J 4 bases, leaving 12 bases between the germline ends.

The chain combines TRBV29-1 with TRBJ1-2, with D perhaps TRBD1 (5 bases). Germline V CDR1 and CDR2: SQVTM, ANQGSEA. The CDR3 is made up of 13 amino acids. V shed 3 bases and J shed 1 base, with 9 bases lying between them. The CDR3 sequence: CSVDAGLNYGYTF. The CDR3 DNA is TGCAGCGTTGACGCGGGGCTTAACTATGGCTACACCTTC.

V gene TRBV6-4 combines with J gene TRBJ1-2; perhaps TRBD1 as D (6 bases). Germline V gene lookup returns CDR1 MRHNA and CDR2 SNTAGT. The V and J ends lost 9 bases and 2 bases respectively, with 13 bases between them. There are 13 residues in the CDR3. The CDR3 DNA reads as TGTGCCAGACCAGGGGTCACAAACTATGGCTACACCTTC. Encoded protein: CARPGVTNYGYTF.

The V call is TRBV27, the J call TRBJ2-7, with D perhaps TRBD1 (5 bases). The V end lost 2 bases, the J end lost 2 bases, and 10 bases lay between the germline ends. The CDR3 loop spans 14 amino acids. Germline CDR1 MNHEY, CDR2 SMNVEV (reference sequence). CDR3 in DNA: TGTGCCAGCAGTTTAATCGACAGCACCTACGAGCAGTACTTC. Encoded protein: CASSLIDSTYEQYF.

V is TRBV14 and J is TRBJ2-7, with 8 bases that match TRBD1. The CDR3 contains 15 residues. In germline, CDR1 is SGHDN, CDR2 FVKESK. The V segment lost 3 bases and the J segment 1 base; nucleotides outside the gene matches: 5. CDR3 sequence: CASSQEDRGSYEQYF. The CDR3 nucleotides read TGTGCCAGCAGCCAGGAAGACAGGGGTTCCTACGAGCAGTACTTC.

This sequence joins TRBV12-3 or TRBV12-4 and TRBJ1-2; unclear D gene. The V and J ends lost 5 bases and 14 bases respectively, with 18 bases between them. CDR3 length: 12 amino acids. The chain's CDR3 is CASSTEVSGRTF. CDR3 coding DNA: TGTGCCAGCAGTACAGAAGTCAGTGGAAGGACCTTC.

This chain links TRBV6-5 with TRBJ2-2; D might be TRBD1 (5 bases). Germline CDR1 MNHEY, CDR2 SVGAGI. This CDR3 has 15 residues. V was shortened by 6 bases and J by 4 bases, with 15 bases between the two germline ends. The DNA of the CDR3 is TGTGCCAGCAGAGAGGAAGGGGCCTCCACCGGGGAGCTGTTTTTT. Translation gives CASREEGASTGELFF.

This clone occurred once. The chain combines TRBV20-1 with TRBJ2-1, with 10 bases aligning to TRBD2. V lost 3 bases and J lost 4; bases outside the gene matches: 3. CDR1 and CDR2 from the germline V gene are DFQATT and SNEGSKA (reference sequence). The CDR3 sequence is 14 residues long. CDR3 amino acids: CSASRTSGYNEQFF. The CDR3 DNA sequence: TGCAGTGCTAGTCGGACTAGCGGTTACAATGAGCAGTTCTTC.